These T cell receptor beta chains were read from a single sample in a study of beta chain features in type 1 diabetes. The method was immunoSEQ multiplex PCR; TCRdb's version includes in-frame clones alone and lacks a portion of them. The sample gives about 130,000 clones, nearly 9.5% of which show up once; around 0.7% is in the top ten. Specimen: central memory CD4+ T cells from blood. The source of these receptors is a man in his late teens or twenties in good health. Both conserved end residues are part of each CDR3. Each record gives: V gene, J gene, D gene, clone size, CDR3 protein, CDR3 DNA. A D gene is named only where the DNA matches it firmly. The size of a clone is reported for some rows only, either as once, few or many, or as a class for expanded clones.

>TRBV16|TRBJ2-5|-|few
CASSSQGQETQYF
TGTGCCAGCAGCTCCCAGGGGCAAGAGACCCAGTACTTC
>TRBV9|TRBJ1-6|-|few
CASSVSPQDSPLHF
TGTGCCAGCAGCGTATCGCCACAGGATTCACCCCTCCACTTT
>TRBV5-8|TRBJ2-5|-|few
CASSLGGARETQYF
TGTGCCAGCAGCTTGGGTGGGGCGCGAGAGACCCAGTACTTC
>TRBV28|TRBJ2-1|TRBD2|-
CASNLSGGVYNEQFF
TGTGCCAGCAACCTGAGCGGGGGGGTATACAATGAGCAGTTCTTC
>TRBV7-9|TRBJ2-1|TRBD1|-
CASSLPPRQGIYNEQFF
TGTGCCAGCAGCTTACCGCCCCGACAGGGGATCTACAATGAGCAGTTCTTC
>TRBV11-3|TRBJ2-5|TRBD2|few
CASSRGGETQYF
TGTGCCAGCAGCCGCGGGGGAGAGACCCAGTACTTC
>TRBV4-1|TRBJ2-1|-|few
CASSQDLAGAIWNEQFF
TGCGCCAGCAGCCAAGATCTGGCGGGGGCCATCTGGAATGAGCAGTTCTTC
>TRBV29-1|TRBJ2-5|TRBD1|-
CSVAGTAVQETQYF
TGCAGCGTTGCTGGGACAGCCGTACAAGAGACCCAGTACTTC
>TRBV11-2|TRBJ1-2|-|-
CASSLLQGGYGYTF
TGTGCCAGCAGCTTACTTCAGGGAGGATATGGCTACACCTTC
>TRBV6-6|TRBJ1-5|TRBD1|-
CASKQGAGNQPQHF
TGTGCCAGCAAACAGGGGGCTGGAAATCAGCCCCAGCATTTT
>TRBV27|TRBJ2-7|-|few
CASSLRGPQPYEQYF
TGTGCCAGCAGTTTACGCGGCCCCCAGCCCTACGAGCAGTACTTC
>TRBV9|TRBJ2-3|TRBD2|few
CASSVTTSSGGKTDTQYF
TGTGCCAGCAGCGTAACAACCTCTAGCGGGGGGAAAACAGATACGCAGTATTTT
>TRBV6-5|TRBJ1-3|TRBD1|few
CASSYSGDSSGNTIYF
TGTGCCAGCAGTTACTCGGGGGACAGCTCTGGAAACACCATATATTTT
>TRBV4-3|TRBJ2-1|TRBD1|-
CASSPQQGLGYNEQFF
TGCGCCAGCAGCCCCCAACAGGGGTTAGGGTACAATGAGCAGTTCTTC
>TRBV6-5|TRBJ2-3|-|-
CASSGGITDTQYF
TGTGCCAGCAGTGGCGGAATCACAGATACGCAGTATTTT
>TRBV2|TRBJ1-2|TRBD1|-
CASSEGTGGSYGYTF
TGTGCCAGCAGTGAAGGGACAGGGGGCTCCTATGGCTACACCTTC
>TRBV9|TRBJ1-2|TRBD1|-
CASSDRTGVGGYTF
TGTGCCAGCAGTGATCGGACAGGGGTGGGTGGCTACACCTTC
>TRBV28|TRBJ1-2|-|-
CASLLPGRTNGYTF
TGTGCCAGCCTATTACCGGGAAGGACGAATGGCTACACCTTC
>TRBV2|TRBJ1-2|TRBD1|few
CASSTGTGENGYTF
TGTGCCAGCAGTACCGGGACAGGGGAGAATGGCTACACCTTC
>TRBV6-5|TRBJ2-3|TRBD1|-
CASQQGVREDTQYF
TGTGCCAGTCAACAGGGGGTGCGGGAAGATACGCAGTATTTT
>TRBV4-3|TRBJ1-5|TRBD1|-
CASSQRTGEGQPQHF
TGCGCCAGCAGCCAAAGGACAGGGGAGGGTCAGCCCCAGCATTTT
>TRBV5-5|TRBJ1-2|-|-
CASSLAVANYGYTF
TGTGCCAGCAGCTTGGCCGTAGCTAACTATGGCTACACCTTC